The clone carrying this TCR beta chain turned up a few times. Its antigen is as yet unknown. This CDR3 has 15 amino acids. Looked up from germline, CDR1 is DFQATT and CDR2 is SNEGSKA (reference sequence). Trimming removed 1 base from V and 4 bases from J, with 14 bases in between. As it was prepared, the TCRbeta library received unique molecular identifiers. TCRdb passed the PCR reads through MiXCR, listing each CDR3 protein once. Of around 700,000 distinct CDR3 sequences listed, approximately 14% are singletons. The data originate from a study of T-cell reconstitution after alpha-beta-depleted transplantation in children. Study-level results: Several hundred expanded graft clones reportedly supplied alpha-beta T cells about two months after transplant. From newly produced T cells came most of the T-cell counts and diversity one year after transplant.

The chain recombines TRBV20-1 with TRBJ2-1; possibly TRBD2 for D (6 bases). The source was PBMCs, collected before TCRalphabeta/CD19-depleted stem cell transplant. The TCR was taken from a girl aged 2 to 9 with congenital amegakaryocytic thrombocytopenia, due to receive a stem cell transplant. CDR3 bases: TGCAGTGCTAGAGGGGCTAGCGCGATTTACAATGAGCAGTTCTTC. Its translation: CSARGASAIYNEQFF.